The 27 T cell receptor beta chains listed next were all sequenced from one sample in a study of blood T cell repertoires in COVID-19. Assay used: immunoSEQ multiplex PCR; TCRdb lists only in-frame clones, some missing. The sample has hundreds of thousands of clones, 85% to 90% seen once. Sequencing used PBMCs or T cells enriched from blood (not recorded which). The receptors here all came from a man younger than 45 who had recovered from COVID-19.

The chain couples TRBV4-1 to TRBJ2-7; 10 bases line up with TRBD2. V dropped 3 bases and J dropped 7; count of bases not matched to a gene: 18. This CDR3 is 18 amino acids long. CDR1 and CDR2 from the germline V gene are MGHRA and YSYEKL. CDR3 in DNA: TGCGCCAGCAGCCAGGAACTAGCGGGGCGACCACCTCTCTGGGAGCAGTACTTC. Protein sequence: CASSQELAGRPPLWEQYF.

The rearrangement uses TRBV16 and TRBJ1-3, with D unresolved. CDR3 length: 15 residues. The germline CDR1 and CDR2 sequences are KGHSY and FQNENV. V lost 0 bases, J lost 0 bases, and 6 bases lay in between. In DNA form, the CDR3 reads TGTGCCAGCAGCCAATCGCGGCTCTCTGGAAACACCATATATTTT. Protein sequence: CASSQSRLSGNTIYF.

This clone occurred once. CDR3 in DNA: TGCGCCAGCACCGCAGGGGTGGATATAGATACGCAGTATTTT. Its protein is CASTAGVDIDTQYF. The V call is TRBV4-1, the J call TRBJ2-3; a possible D gene is TRBD1 (6 bases). V gave up 7 bases and J gave up 5 bases, with 16 bases separating them. The CDR3 runs to 14 residues. The germline gives CDR1 MGHRA, CDR2 YSYEKL.

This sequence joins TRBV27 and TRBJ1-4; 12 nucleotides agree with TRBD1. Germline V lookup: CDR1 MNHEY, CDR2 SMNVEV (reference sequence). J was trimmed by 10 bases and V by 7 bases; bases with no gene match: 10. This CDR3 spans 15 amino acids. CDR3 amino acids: CASTQPGQGAGKLFF. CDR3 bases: TGTGCCAGCACCCAACCGGGACAGGGGGCGGGAAAACTGTTTTTT. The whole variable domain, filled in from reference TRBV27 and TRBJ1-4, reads EAQVTQNPRYLITVTGKKLTVTCSQNMNHEYMSWYRQDPGLGLRQIYYSMNVEVTDKGDVPEGYKVSRKEKRNFPLILESPSPNQTSLYFCASTQPGQGAGKLFFGSGTQLSVL.

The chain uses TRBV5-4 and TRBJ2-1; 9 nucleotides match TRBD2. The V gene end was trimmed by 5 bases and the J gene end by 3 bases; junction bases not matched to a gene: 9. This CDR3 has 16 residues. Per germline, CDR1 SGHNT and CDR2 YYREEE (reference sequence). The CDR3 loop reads CASRGSAGGNYNEQFF. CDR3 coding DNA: TGTGCCAGCAGGGGGTCTGCGGGAGGGAACTACAATGAGCAGTTCTTC.

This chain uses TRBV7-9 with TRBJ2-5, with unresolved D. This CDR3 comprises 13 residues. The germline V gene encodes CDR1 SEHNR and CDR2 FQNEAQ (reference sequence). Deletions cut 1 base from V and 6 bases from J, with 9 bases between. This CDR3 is CASSLVGGQTQYF. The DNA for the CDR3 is TGTGCCAGCAGCTTAGTGGGTGGGCAGACCCAGTACTTC.

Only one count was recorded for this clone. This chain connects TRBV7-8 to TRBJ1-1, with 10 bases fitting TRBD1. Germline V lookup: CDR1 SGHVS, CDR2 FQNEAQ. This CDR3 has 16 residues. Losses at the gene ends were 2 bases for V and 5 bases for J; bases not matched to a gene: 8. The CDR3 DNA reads TGTGCCAGCAGCTTACCCCGACAGGGGGCGAAAACTGAAGCTTTCTTT. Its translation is CASSLPRQGAKTEAFF.

The CDR3 sequence is CASSVDTSGMWYEQYF. CDR3 nucleotide sequence: TGTGCCAGCAGCGTAGATACTAGCGGGATGTGGTACGAGCAGTACTTC. The chain joins TRBV9 to TRBJ2-7, with TRBD2 identical over 10 bases. V lost 0 bases to trimming and J lost 4 bases; unmatched junction nucleotides: 7. CDR3 length equals 16 residues. Germline V gene data show CDR1 as SGDLS and CDR2 as YYNGEE. Full variable domain (remainder filled in from reference TRBV9 and TRBJ2-7): DSGVTQTPKHLITATGQRVTLRCSPRSGDLSVYWYQQSLDQGLQFLIQYYNGEERAKGNILERFSAQQFPDLHSELNLSSLELGDSALYFCASSVDTSGMWYEQYFGPGTRLTVT.

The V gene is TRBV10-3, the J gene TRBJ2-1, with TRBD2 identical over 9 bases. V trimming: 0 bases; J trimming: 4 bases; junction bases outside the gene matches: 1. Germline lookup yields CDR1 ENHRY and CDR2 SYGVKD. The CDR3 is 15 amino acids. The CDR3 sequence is CAISESTSGYNEQFF. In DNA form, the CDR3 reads TGTGCCATCAGTGAGTCGACTAGCGGTTACAATGAGCAGTTCTTC.

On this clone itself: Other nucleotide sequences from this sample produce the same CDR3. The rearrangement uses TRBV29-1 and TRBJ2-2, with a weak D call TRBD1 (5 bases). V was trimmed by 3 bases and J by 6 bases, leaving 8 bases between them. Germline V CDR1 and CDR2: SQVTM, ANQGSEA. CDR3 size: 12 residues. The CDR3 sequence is CSVDRGPGELFF. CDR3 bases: TGCAGCGTTGATAGGGGCCCCGGGGAGCTGTTTTTT.

CDR3 nucleotides: TGTGCCAGCACCCAAACGACTAGTTTCACAGATACGCAGTATTTT. Its translation is CASTQTTSFTDTQYF. The J gene is TRBJ2-3, the V gene TRBV2, with D maybe TRBD2 (6 bases). The germline V gene encodes CDR1 SNHLY and CDR2 FYNNEI. The CDR3 runs 15 residues. Trimming cost V 7 bases and J 2 bases, with 16 bases left between them.

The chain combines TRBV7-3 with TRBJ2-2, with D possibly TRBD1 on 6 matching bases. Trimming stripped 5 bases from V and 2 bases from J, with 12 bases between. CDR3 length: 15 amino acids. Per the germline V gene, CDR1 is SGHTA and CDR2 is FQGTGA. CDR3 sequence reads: CASSETGYNTGELFF. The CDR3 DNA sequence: TGTGCCAGCAGCGAGACAGGATACAACACCGGGGAGCTGTTTTTT.

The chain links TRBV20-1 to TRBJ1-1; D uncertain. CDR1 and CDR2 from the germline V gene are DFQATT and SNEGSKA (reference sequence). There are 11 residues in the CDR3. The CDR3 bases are TGCAGCCGGACTTCGAACACTGAAGCTTTCTTT. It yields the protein CSRTSNTEAFF.

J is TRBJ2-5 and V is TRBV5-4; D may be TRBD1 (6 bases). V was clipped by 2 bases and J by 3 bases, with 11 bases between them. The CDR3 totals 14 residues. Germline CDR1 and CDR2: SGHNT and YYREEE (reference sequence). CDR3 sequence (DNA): TGTGCCAGCAGCTTCCGGACAGACAAAGAGACCCAGTACTTC. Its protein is CASSFRTDKETQYF.

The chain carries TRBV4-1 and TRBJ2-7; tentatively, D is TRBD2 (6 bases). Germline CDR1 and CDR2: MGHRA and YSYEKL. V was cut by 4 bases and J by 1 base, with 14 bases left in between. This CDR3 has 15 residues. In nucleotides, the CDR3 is TGCGCCAGCAGCCCCCTCGGTGGGGGGTCCTACGAGCAGTACTTC. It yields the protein CASSPLGGGSYEQYF.

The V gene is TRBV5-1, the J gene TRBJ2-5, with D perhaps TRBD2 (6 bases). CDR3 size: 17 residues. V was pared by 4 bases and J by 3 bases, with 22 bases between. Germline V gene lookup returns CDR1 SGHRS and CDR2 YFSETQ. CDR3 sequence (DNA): TGCGCCAGCAGCACTCAACCCCCAGGGTCGGGGGAAGAGACCCAGTACTTC. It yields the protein CASSTQPPGSGEETQYF. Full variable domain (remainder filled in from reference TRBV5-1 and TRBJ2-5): KAGVTQTPRYLIKTRGQQVTLSCSPISGHRSVSWYQQTPGQGLQFLFEYFSETQRNKGNFPGRFSGRQFSNSRSEMNVSTLELGDSALYLCASSTQPPGSGEETQYFGPGTRLLVL.

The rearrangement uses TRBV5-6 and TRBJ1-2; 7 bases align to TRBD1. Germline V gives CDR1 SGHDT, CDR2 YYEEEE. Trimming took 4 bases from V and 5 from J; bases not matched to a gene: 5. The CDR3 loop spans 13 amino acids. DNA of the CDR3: TGTGCCAGCAGCCCAGGGACAGCATATGGCTACACCTTC. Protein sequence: CASSPGTAYGYTF. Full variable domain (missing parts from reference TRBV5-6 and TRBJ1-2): DAGVTQSPTHLIKTRGQQVTLRCSPKSGHDTVSWYQQALGQGPQFIFQYYEEEERQRGNFPDRFSGHQFPNYSSELNVNALLLGDSALYLCASSPGTAYGYTFGSGTRLTVV.

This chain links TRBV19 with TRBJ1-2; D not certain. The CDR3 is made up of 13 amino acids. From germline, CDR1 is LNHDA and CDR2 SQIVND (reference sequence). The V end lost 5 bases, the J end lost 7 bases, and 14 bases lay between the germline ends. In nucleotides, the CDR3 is TGTGCCAGTAGTCCTCTATCGGGGTCTGGCTACACCTTC. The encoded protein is CASSPLSGSGYTF.

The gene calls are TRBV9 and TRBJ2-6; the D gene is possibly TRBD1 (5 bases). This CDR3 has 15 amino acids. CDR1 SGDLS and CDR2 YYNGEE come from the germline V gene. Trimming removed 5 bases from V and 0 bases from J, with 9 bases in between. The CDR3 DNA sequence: TGTGCCAGCAGAGTTGACAGCTCTGGGGCCAACGTCCTGACTTTC. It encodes CASRVDSSGANVLTF. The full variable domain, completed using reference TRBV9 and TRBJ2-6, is DSGVTQTPKHLITATGQRVTLRCSPRSGDLSVYWYQQSLDQGLQFLIQYYNGEERAKGNILERFSAQQFPDLHSELNLSSLELGDSALYFCASRVDSSGANVLTFGAGSRLTVL.

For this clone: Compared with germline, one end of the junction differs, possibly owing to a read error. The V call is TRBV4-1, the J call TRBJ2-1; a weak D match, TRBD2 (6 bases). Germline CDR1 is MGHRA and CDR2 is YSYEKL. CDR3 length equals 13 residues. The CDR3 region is CASRHTLAVEQFF. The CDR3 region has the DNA TGCGCCAGCCGCCACACACTAGCCGTTGAGCAGTTCTTC.

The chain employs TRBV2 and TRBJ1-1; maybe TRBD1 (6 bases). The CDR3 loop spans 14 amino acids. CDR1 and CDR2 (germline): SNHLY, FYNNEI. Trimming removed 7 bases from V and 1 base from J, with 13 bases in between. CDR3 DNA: TGTGCCAGCAATTTTGGACAGCGGAACACTGAAGCTTTCTTT. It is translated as CASNFGQRNTEAFF.

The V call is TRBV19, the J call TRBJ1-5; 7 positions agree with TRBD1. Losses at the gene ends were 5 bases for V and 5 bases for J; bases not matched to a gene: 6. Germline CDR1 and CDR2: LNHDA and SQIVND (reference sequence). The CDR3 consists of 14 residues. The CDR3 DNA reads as TGTGCCAGTAGTCTACAGGGGATTTATCAGCCCCAGCATTTT. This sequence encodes CASSLQGIYQPQHF.

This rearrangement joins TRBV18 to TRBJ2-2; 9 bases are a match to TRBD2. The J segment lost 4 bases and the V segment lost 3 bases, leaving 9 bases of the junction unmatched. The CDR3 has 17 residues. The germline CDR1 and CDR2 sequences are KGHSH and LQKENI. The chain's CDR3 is CASSPDSVSGSTGELFF. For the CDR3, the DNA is TGTGCCAGCTCACCGGATTCTGTTAGCGGGAGCACCGGGGAGCTGTTTTTT.

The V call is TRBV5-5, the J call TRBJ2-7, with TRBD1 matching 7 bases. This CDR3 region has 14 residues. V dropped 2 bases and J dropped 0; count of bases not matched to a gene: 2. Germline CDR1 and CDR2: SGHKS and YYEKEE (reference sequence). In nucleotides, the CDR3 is TGTGCCAGCAGCTTTCAGGGGGACTCCTACGAGCAGTACTTC. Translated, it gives CASSFQGDSYEQYF.

The CDR3 region has the DNA TGTGCCAGCAGCGTTTCAAGGGAGAGTTATGGCTACACCTTC. Protein product: CASSVSRESYGYTF. The chain combines TRBV9 with TRBJ1-2, with D hard to call. Germline lookup yields CDR1 SGDLS and CDR2 YYNGEE. CDR3 size: 14 residues. V lost 2 bases and J 5 bases, leaving 13 bases between the germline ends.

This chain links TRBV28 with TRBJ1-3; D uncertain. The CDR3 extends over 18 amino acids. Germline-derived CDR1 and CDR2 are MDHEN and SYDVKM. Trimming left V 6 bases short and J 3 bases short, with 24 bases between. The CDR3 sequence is CASSSLSLFGVDGNTIYF. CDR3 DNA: TGTGCCAGCAGCAGCCTATCCTTATTCGGGGTCGATGGAAACACCATATATTTT. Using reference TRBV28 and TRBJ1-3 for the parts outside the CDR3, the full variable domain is DVKVTQSSRYLVKRTGEKVFLECVQDMDHENMFWYRQDPGLGLRLIYFSYDVKMKEKGDIPEGYSVSREKKERFSLILESASTNQTSMYLCASSSLSLFGVDGNTIYFGEGSWLTVV.

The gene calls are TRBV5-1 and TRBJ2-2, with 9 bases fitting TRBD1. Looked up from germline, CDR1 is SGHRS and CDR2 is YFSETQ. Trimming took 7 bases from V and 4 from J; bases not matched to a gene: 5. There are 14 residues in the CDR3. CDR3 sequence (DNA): TGCGCCAGCGGCCGGGACAGGGTCACCGGGGAGCTGTTTTTT. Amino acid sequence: CASGRDRVTGELFF.